This T cell receptor (beta chain) is from a study of blood T cell repertoires in COVID-19. The CDR3 runs to 15 residues. Trimming removed 0 bases from V and 2 bases from J, with 12 bases in between. The germline CDR1 and CDR2 sequences are SGDLS and YYNGEE. Data came from immunoSEQ multiplex PCR; TCRdb stores just in-frame clones and leaves some out. Seen here are approximately 76,000 clones, around 85% observed once, and the top ten hold around 7.9%. The rearrangement joins TRBV9 to TRBJ2-7; D perhaps matches TRBD2 (5 bases). Source material: peripheral blood. The receptor was isolated from a man aged 25-45 years with acute or convalescent COVID-19. The CDR3 region is CASSVGGRVAYEQYF. The DNA for the CDR3 is TGTGCCAGCAGCGTAGGTGGGCGGGTAGCCTACGAGCAGTACTTC.